A single sample gave rise to the 8 T cell receptor beta chains below, sequenced in a study of circulating CD8 cells and anti-PD-1 response in melanoma. Using approximately 15 ng of total RNA, TCR libraries were made with the QIAseq Immune Repertoire TCR panel. TCRdb re-derived calls from the reads in MiXCR, one entry per CDR3 protein. Altogether several hundred distinct CDR3 sequences are present, 9.5% to 11% being singletons, with the ten largest covering roughly 58%. Four subsets defined by PD-1 and/or TIGIT were sorted from live CD3+CD8+TCRalphabeta+ cells. This specimen was CD8+ T cells from PBMCs, taken at baseline or after one month of anti-PD-1 therapy (not recorded which). These receptors were obtained from a human donor with melanoma.

This clonotype is labeled as medium-sized (0.01 to 0.1%). The rearrangement joins TRBV19 to TRBJ1-1; D call uncertain. The CDR3 has 13 amino acids. V was shortened by 3 bases and J by 4 bases, with 9 bases between the two germline ends. The germline gives CDR1 LNHDA, CDR2 SQIVND (reference sequence). In nucleotides, the CDR3 is TGTGCCAGTAGTATGTGGGTGGCCACTGAAGCTTTCTTT. It encodes CASSMWVATEAFF.

The table lists this clonotype with a few counts. V is TRBV19 and J is TRBJ2-3; 7 positions match TRBD1. This CDR3 region has 15 residues. From germline, CDR1 is LNHDA and CDR2 SQIVND (reference sequence). J gave up 2 bases and V 7 bases, and 9 bases lay outside the gene matches. In nucleotides, the CDR3 is TGTGCCAGTACCCTGGGGACAGCTTACACAGATACGCAGTATTTT. Its translation is CASTLGTAYTDTQYF.

This clonotype qualifies as medium-sized. The V gene is TRBV19, the J gene TRBJ1-1; D is perhaps TRBD1 (5 bases). V was shortened by 3 bases and J by 0 bases, with 5 bases between the two germline ends. The CDR3 sequence is 13 residues long. Germline V gives CDR1 LNHDA, CDR2 SQIVND (reference sequence). The DNA for the CDR3 is TGTGCCAGTAGTATGGGACTGAACACTGAAGCTTTCTTT. Translation: CASSMGLNTEAFF.

Within the sample, this clonotype is large. This CDR3 reads CASSLGRSSYEQYF. DNA of the CDR3: TGTGCCAGCAGTTTAGGACGGAGCTCCTACGAGCAGTACTTC. The rearrangement uses TRBV27 and TRBJ2-7; D is unresolved. CDR1 is MNHEY and CDR2 is SMNVEV in the germline V gene (reference sequence). This CDR3 comprises 14 residues. Trimming shortened V by 2 bases and J by 0 bases, and 8 bases separated the two germline ends.

This clonotype ranks as medium-sized (0.01 to 0.1%). This chain links TRBV20-1 with TRBJ2-5; D unresolved. The V end lost 3 bases, the J end lost 5 bases, and 10 bases lay between the germline ends. The CDR3 is made up of 12 amino acids. The V gene's germline CDR1 is DFQATT and CDR2 SNEGSKA (reference sequence). CDR3 DNA sequence: TGCAGTGCTAGCGAAATTGGGGAGACCCAGTACTTC. Translating gives CSASEIGETQYF.

V is TRBV27 and J is TRBJ1-1, with D perhaps TRBD1 (6 bases). CDR3 length: 15 residues. The ends were cut back, 5 bases at V and 0 bases at J, with 13 bases in the middle. The germline V gene encodes CDR1 MNHEY and CDR2 SMNVEV (reference sequence). CDR3 DNA sequence: TGTGCCAGCAGTCCCAGGGGTGGCATGAACACTGAAGCTTTCTTT. Translation gives CASSPRGGMNTEAFF.

By its share, this clonotype is medium-sized. This rearrangement joins TRBV19 to TRBJ1-3; D not resolved. Trimming removed 5 bases from V and 0 bases from J, with 5 bases in between. The germline CDR1 and CDR2 sequences are LNHDA and SQIVND (reference sequence). The CDR3 covers 13 residues. Here the CDR3 DNA reads TGTGCCAGTAGTGCAAGCTCTGGAAACACCATATATTTT. This sequence encodes CASSASSGNTIYF.

Worth noting for this clonotype: The conserved phenylalanine or tryptophan normally closing the CDR3 is absent here, so this likely arose from a read error. The chain has TRBV7-8 and TRBJ2-5; tentative D call: TRBD1 (5 bases). V was pared by 4 bases and J by 5 bases, with 8 bases between. CDR3 size: 12 residues. Germline CDR1 and CDR2: SGHVS and FQNEAQ. As DNA, the CDR3 is TGTGCCAGCAGCTCCCCAGGGGAGACCCAGTACCTC. It translates to CASSSPGETQYL.